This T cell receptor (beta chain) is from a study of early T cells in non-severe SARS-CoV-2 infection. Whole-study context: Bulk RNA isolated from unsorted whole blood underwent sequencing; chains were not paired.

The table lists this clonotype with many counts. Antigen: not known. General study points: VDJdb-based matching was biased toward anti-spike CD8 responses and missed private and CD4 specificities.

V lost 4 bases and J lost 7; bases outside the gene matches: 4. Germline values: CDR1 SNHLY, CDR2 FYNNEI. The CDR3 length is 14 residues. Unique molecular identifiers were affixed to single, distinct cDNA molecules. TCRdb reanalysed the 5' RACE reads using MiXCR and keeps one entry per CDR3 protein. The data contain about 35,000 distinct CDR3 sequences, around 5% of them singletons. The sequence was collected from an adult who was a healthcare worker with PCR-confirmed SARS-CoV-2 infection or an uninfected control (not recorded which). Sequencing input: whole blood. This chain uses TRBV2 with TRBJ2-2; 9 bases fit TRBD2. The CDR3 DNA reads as TGTGCCAGCAGTGCCGGGACTAGCAGCGGGGAGCTGTTTTTT. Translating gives CASSAGTSSGELFF.